The 7 T cell receptor beta chains given below trace back to one sample, sequenced in a study of post-analysis software for immune sequencing data. Notes on the study in general: Patients used four to six TRBV segments, including TRBV5-6, TRBV5-1 and TRBV20-1, more often than controls.

Included in the TCR beta cDNA libraries were unique molecular identifiers. TCRdb redid the calling of the PCR reads with MiXCR, one entry per CDR3 protein. Of a few hundred thousand distinct CDR3 sequences in the sample, around a third were seen once. For these TCRs, the target antigens are not known. Sequencing was carried out using blood. These receptors were taken from a girl under 18 with multiple sclerosis.

This clonotype is a singleton in its sample. The chain has TRBV5-1 and TRBJ2-1, with 10 positions matching TRBD1. J was trimmed by 5 bases and V by 6 bases; bases with no gene match: 5. Germline V gene data show CDR1 as SGHRS and CDR2 as YFSETQ. CDR3 size: 14 residues. As DNA, the CDR3 is TGCGCCAGCATCGGGACAGGGGACGACAATGAGCAGTTCTTC. It yields the protein CASIGTGDDNEQFF.

The chain employs TRBV4-2 and TRBJ2-1; TRBD2 agrees at 14 bases. From germline, CDR1 is LGHNA and CDR2 YNFKEQ. The CDR3 runs 18 residues. Losses at the gene ends were 1 base for V and 9 bases for J; bases not matched to a gene: 11. CDR3 in amino acids: CASSQVGIRTSGGSEQFF. In DNA form, the CDR3 reads TGTGCCAGCAGCCAAGTCGGGATAAGGACTAGCGGGGGGTCTGAGCAGTTCTTC.

The chain links TRBV7-9 to TRBJ1-2; TRBD1 matches 8 bases. The CDR3 is 15 residues long. J gave up 7 bases and V 5 bases, and 12 bases lay outside the gene matches. Germline V gene sequence: CDR1 SEHNR, CDR2 FQNEAQ (reference sequence). The CDR3 DNA is TGTGCCAGCAGCCCGCCAGGGACAGGACCTTTTGGCTACACCTTC. Its protein is CASSPPGTGPFGYTF.

This clonotype was found a few times. The CDR3 nucleotides are TGTGCCATCAGTGAGGGCAGGGACGGCCAGCCCCAGCATTTT. This translates into CAISEGRDGQPQHF. This chain connects TRBV10-3 to TRBJ1-5; tentative D call: TRBD1 (5 bases). Trimming cost V 2 bases and J 7 bases, with 12 bases left between them. The length of the CDR3 is 14 residues. Germline CDR1 reads ENHRY; CDR2 reads SYGVKD.

The chain uses TRBV28 and TRBJ2-4; possible D gene TRBD1, 7 bases. This CDR3 is 14 amino acids long. Germline V gene sequence: CDR1 MDHEN, CDR2 SYDVKM. Deletions cut 2 bases from V and 6 bases from J, with 11 bases between. CDR3 region: CASSLGQGGNIQYF. CDR3 bases: TGTGCCAGCAGTTTAGGCCAGGGGGGAAACATTCAGTACTTC.

The gene calls are TRBV6-2 or TRBV6-3 and TRBJ1-2; the D gene is possibly TRBD1 (5 bases). V was trimmed by 4 bases and J by 2 bases, leaving 14 bases between them. This CDR3 is 15 amino acids long. Per the germline V gene, CDR1 is MNHEY and CDR2 is SVGEGT. Written as DNA, the CDR3 is TGTGCCAGCAGTTCCCGAGCAGGGAACAACTATGGCTACACCTTC. Translation: CASSSRAGNNYGYTF.

In this sample, this clonotype turned up many times. V is TRBV10-3 and J is TRBJ2-3; 7 bases agree with TRBD1. J was trimmed by 2 bases and V by 8 bases; bases with no gene match: 4. This CDR3 is built from 13 residues. The V gene's germline CDR1 is ENHRY and CDR2 SYGVKD. The CDR3: CAIRDSATDTQYF. In DNA form, the CDR3 reads TGTGCCATCCGGGACAGCGCCACAGATACGCAGTATTTT.